This entry is about one TCR beta chain. The data were obtained in a study of blood T cell repertoires in COVID-19. Study-level information: Samples of COVID-19 (acute and convalescent) were obtained from the United States, Italy and Spain. From T cells, B-cell-depleted T cells, or PBMCs came the material, which was cDNA or gDNA.

As originally analysed: Amplification with reference gene primers provided the estimates of nucleated cell counts. The protocol was immunoSEQ multiplex PCR, while the TCRdb copy is restricted to in-frame clones and leaves out a portion. That table furnishes V, J and clone size, whereas the DNA furnished D and trimming. The repertoire includes about 96,000 clones, roughly 83% of them detected once, and roughly a sixth sits in the top ten. The CDR3 runs to 14 residues. With 7 bases removed from V and 0 bases from J, the gap between germline ends came to 10 bases. Germline V gives CDR1 SNHLY, CDR2 FYNNEI.

Sequencing used peripheral blood. The clonotype comes from a woman aged 60-70 years with acute or convalescent COVID-19. V is TRBV2 and J is TRBJ1-5, with D possibly matching TRBD1 (6 bases). CDR3 nucleotides: TGTGCCAGCAAAGGACAGAATAGCAATCAGCCCCAGCATTTT. Residues: CASKGQNSNQPQHF. Variable domain in full (rest from reference TRBV2 and TRBJ1-5): EPEVTQTPSHQVTQMGQEVILRCVPISNHLYFYWYRQILGQKVEFLVSFYNNEISEKSEIFDDQFSVERPDGSNFTLKIRSTKLEDSAMYFCASKGQNSNQPQHFGDGTRLSIL.